This T cell receptor beta chain was found in a study of blood T cell repertoires in COVID-19. Study in general: Samples representing acute and convalescent COVID-19 were sourced from the United States, Italy and Spain. In each case, the material was cDNA or gDNA derived from T cells, B-cell-depleted T cells, or PBMCs.

V was clipped by 3 bases and J by 5 bases, with 21 bases between them. Germline loops: CDR1 KGHDR, CDR2 SFDVKD. This CDR3 is 17 amino acids long. Under the authors' procedure: For nucleated cells, counts were estimated from reference gene primer amplification. Sequencing was performed with immunoSEQ multiplex PCR; in TCRdb, only in-frame clones are kept and a portion is missing. V, J and clone size are taken as reported in that table, and D and trimming were inferred from the DNA itself. This table has about 80,000 clones, about 90% appearing once. The sample was peripheral blood. This chain uses TRBV24-1 with TRBJ2-5; tentatively, D is TRBD2 (5 bases). The source of this sequence is a woman of 80 years or more with active or convalescent COVID-19. Here the CDR3 reads CATSDPASPGKGETQYF. The CDR3 DNA follows: TGTGCCACCAGTGATCCGGCGTCCCCCGGGAAAGGGGAGACCCAGTACTTC.